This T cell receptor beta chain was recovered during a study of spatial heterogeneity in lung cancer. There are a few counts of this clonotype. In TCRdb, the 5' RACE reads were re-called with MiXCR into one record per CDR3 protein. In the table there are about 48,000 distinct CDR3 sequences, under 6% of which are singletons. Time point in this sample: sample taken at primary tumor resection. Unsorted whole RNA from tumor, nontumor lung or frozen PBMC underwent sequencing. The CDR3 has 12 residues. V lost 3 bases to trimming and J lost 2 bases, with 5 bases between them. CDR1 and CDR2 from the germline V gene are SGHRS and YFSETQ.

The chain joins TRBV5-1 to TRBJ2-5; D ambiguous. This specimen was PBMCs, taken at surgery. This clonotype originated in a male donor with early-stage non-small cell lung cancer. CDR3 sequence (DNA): TGCGCCAGCAGCTCCCAACAAGAGACCCAGTACTTC. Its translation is CASSSQQETQYF.